The sequence of this T cell receptor (beta chain) was determined in a study of shared clonotypes between healthy human individuals. Study-level information: Plates per donor: three CD4 naive, three CD4 memory, two CD8 naive, one CD8 memory.

For this clone: Antigen unknown.

TCRdb keeps only in-frame clones here, not all; method: immunoSEQ multiplex PCR. This repertoire shows 2.3 million or so clones, 80% to 95% found once; its top ten account for about 0.37%. J was trimmed by 7 bases and V by 5 bases; bases with no gene match: 11. This CDR3 is 15 amino acids long. Germline V gene lookup returns CDR1 LNHDA and CDR2 SQIVND (reference sequence). Points from the study as a whole: Even with large depth, rarefaction showed that sorted-subset sequencing was incomplete.

This chain links TRBV19 with TRBJ2-1; 7 bases line up with TRBD2. This receptor was obtained from a man younger than 35 in good health. Some clones in this sample may be carry-over from other donors' samples. The sample comprised naive CD4+ T cells from PBMCs. Subset described: CD45RA+ positively selected. CDR3 region: CASSRDRDYENEQFF. CDR3 bases: TGTGCCAGTAGTCGAGACCGGGACTACGAAAATGAGCAGTTCTTC.